The TCR beta chain described here comes from a study of blood T cell repertoires in COVID-19. Authors' methods: Estimates of nucleated cell counts were drawn from the amplification of reference gene primers. The method was immunoSEQ multiplex PCR; TCRdb's version includes in-frame clones alone and lacks a portion of them. The V and J calls and the clone size are those of that table, but D and trimming were determined from the DNA. Counted here are some 320,000 clones, 90% occurring once; the ten biggest clones make up roughly 2.5%. The CDR3 contains 14 residues. Germline CDR1 is SQVTM and CDR2 is ANQGSEA. After removal of 1 base from V and 7 bases from J, the junction contained 7 bases not matched to a gene. Participants were aged about 18 to 90 years, lived in over 20 US areas, and enrolled virtually. Two consecutive negative NP/OP PCR tests, clearance, or resolved symptoms defined Cohort 3 recovery.

The sequence was obtained from a man aged 55 to 69 who had recovered from COVID-19. The sequenced sample consisted of PBMCs or T cells enriched from blood (not recorded which). The chain recombines TRBV29-1 with TRBJ2-1; TRBD2 matches 7 bases. The CDR3, as DNA: TGCAGCGTTGAAGTTCGGAGCGGGAAGAATGAGCAGTTCTTC. The encoded protein is CSVEVRSGKNEQFF.